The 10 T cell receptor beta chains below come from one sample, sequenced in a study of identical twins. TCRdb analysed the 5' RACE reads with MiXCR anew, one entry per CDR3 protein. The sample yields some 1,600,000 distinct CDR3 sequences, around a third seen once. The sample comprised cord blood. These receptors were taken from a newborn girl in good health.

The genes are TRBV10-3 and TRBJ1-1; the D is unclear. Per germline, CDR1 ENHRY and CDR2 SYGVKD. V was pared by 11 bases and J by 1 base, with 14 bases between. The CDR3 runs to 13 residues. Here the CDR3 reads CARRDGPNTEAFF. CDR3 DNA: TGTGCCCGCAGAGATGGCCCGAACACTGAAGCTTTCTTT.

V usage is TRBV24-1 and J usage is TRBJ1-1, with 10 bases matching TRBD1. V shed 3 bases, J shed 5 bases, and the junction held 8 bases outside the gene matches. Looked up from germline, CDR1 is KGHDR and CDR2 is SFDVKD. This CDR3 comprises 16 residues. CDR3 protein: CATSDPDRGGETEAFF. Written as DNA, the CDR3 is TGTGCCACCAGTGATCCGGACAGGGGGGGTGAAACTGAAGCTTTCTTT.

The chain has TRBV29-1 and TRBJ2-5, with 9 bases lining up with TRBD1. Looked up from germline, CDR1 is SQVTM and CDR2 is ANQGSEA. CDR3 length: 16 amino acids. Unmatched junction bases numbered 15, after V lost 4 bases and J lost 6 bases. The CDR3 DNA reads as TGCAGCGTTGTTGGGTTTGGGACAGGGAGCAAACAGACCCAGTACTTC. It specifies CSVVGFGTGSKQTQYF. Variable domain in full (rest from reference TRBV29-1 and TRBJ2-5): SAVISQKPSRDICQRGTSLTIQCQVDSQVTMMFWYRQQPGQSLTLIATANQGSEATYESGFVIDKFPISRPNLTFSTLTVSNMSPEDSSIYLCSVVGFGTGSKQTQYFGPGTRLLVL.

The CDR3 sequence is CASSTQSRGLGTEAFF. The CDR3 bases are TGTGCCAGCAGCACTCAATCCAGGGGGCTAGGTACTGAAGCTTTCTTT. V gene TRBV7-2 combines with J gene TRBJ1-1, with 8 bases that match TRBD1. In germline, CDR1 is SGHTA, CDR2 FQGNSA. J gave up 5 bases and V 5 bases, and 13 bases lay outside the gene matches. The length of the CDR3 is 16 residues.

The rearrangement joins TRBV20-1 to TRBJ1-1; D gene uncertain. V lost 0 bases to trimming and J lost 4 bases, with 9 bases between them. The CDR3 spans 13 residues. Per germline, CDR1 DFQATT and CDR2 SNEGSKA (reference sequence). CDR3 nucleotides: TGCAGTGCTAGAGATCGGGCGTCCACTGAAGCTTTCTTT. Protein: CSARDRASTEAFF.

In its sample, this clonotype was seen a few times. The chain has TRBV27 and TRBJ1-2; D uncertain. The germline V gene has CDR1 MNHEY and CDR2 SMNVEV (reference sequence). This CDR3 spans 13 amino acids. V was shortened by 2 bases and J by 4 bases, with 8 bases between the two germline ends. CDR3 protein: CASSLGNSYGYTF. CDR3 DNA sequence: TGTGCCAGCAGTTTAGGCAACAGCTATGGCTACACCTTC.

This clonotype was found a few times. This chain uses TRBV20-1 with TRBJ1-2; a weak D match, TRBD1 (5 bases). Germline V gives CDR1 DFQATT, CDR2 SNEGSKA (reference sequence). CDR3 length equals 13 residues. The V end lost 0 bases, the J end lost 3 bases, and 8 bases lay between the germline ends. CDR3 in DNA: TGCAGTGCTAGAGATGTGGGACACTATGGCTACACCTTC. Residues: CSARDVGHYGYTF.

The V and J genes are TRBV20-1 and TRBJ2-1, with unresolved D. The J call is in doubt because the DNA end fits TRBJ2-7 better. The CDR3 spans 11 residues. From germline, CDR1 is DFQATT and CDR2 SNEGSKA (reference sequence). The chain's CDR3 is CSAIRYNEQYF. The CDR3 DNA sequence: TGCAGTGCAATAAGGTACAATGAGCAGTACTTC.

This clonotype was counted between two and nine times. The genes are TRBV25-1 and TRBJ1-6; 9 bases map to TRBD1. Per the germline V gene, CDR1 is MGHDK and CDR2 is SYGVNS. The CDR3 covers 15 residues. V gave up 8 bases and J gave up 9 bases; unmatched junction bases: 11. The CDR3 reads CASGDHRGLVSPLHF. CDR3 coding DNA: TGTGCCAGCGGAGATCACAGGGGGCTAGTTTCACCCCTCCACTTT.

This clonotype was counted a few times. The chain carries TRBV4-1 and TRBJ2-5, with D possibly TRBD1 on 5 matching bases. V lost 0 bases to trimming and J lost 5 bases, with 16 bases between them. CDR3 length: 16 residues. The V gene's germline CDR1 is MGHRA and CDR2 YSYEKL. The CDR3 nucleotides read TGCGCCAGCAGCCAAGATTGGGGCAGGTCAAGGGAGACCCAGTACTTC. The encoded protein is CASSQDWGRSRETQYF.